Each of the 18 T cell receptor beta chains below was sequenced from the same sample in a study of cytomegalovirus exposure and HLA in healthy donors. PCR employed 60 Vbeta and 13 Jbeta primers. Data came from immunoSEQ multiplex PCR; TCRdb stores just in-frame clones and leaves some out. The table has roughly 200,000 clones, approximately 12% seen once. Sequences were obtained from PBMCs. The receptors shown here come from a man aged 45 to 65 in good health and CMV-seropositive.

The chain combines TRBV7-6 with TRBJ1-2, with unresolved D. The CDR3 is 14 amino acids. V shed 1 base and J shed 7 bases, with 13 bases lying between them. Per germline, CDR1 SGHVS and CDR2 FNYEAQ. The CDR3 bases are TGTGCCAGCAGCTTAGGCCCCAGAGGGAGTGGCTACACCTTC. Protein product: CASSLGPRGSGYTF.

The chain carries TRBV5-4 and TRBJ2-2; no reliable D call. V lost 2 bases, J lost 1 base, and 12 bases lay in between. This CDR3 spans 16 amino acids. The germline V gene has CDR1 SGHNT and CDR2 YYREEE (reference sequence). The CDR3 reads CASSLGGRQNTGELFF. CDR3 nucleotide sequence: TGTGCCAGCAGCTTAGGCGGTCGTCAGAACACCGGGGAGCTGTTTTTT.

This clone was found a few times. The V and J genes are TRBV5-4 and TRBJ2-4, with D maybe TRBD2 (7 bases). In germline, CDR1 is SGHNT, CDR2 YYREEE (reference sequence). The CDR3 length is 15 residues. The V end lost 3 bases, the J end lost 3 bases, and 13 bases lay between the germline ends. CDR3 residues: CASSWGGQGKNIQYF. CDR3 DNA sequence: TGTGCCAGCAGCTGGGGGGGCCAGGGCAAAAACATTCAGTACTTC. The full variable domain, completed using reference TRBV5-4 and TRBJ2-4, is ETGVTQSPTHLIKTRGQQVTLRCSSQSGHNTVSWYQQALGQGPQFIFQYYREEENGRGNFPPRFSGLQFPNYSSELNVNALELDDSALYLCASSWGGQGKNIQYFGAGTRLSVL.

The J gene is TRBJ2-5, the V gene TRBV7-2; perhaps TRBD2 as D (5 bases). Trimming left V 1 base short and J 1 base short, with 10 bases between. The CDR3 length is 15 residues. CDR1 SGHTA and CDR2 FQGNSA come from the germline V gene. The CDR3 sequence: CASSLGWGVQETQYF. The CDR3 bases are TGTGCCAGCAGCTTAGGGTGGGGAGTCCAAGAGACCCAGTACTTC.

This clone was observed a handful of times. The rearrangement joins TRBV19 to TRBJ1-2, with D perhaps TRBD1 (5 bases). V lost 6 bases to trimming and J lost 4 bases, with 18 bases between them. The CDR3 is 15 residues long. Germline V gives CDR1 LNHDA, CDR2 SQIVND (reference sequence). Written as DNA, the CDR3 is TGTGCCAGTAGCGCCGACAGTCTGTCCCCCTATGGCTACACCTTC. Residues: CASSADSLSPYGYTF.

This clone was picked up a small number of times. The gene calls are TRBV7-9 and TRBJ1-4; possible D gene TRBD1, 5 bases. CDR1 is SEHNR, CDR2 FQNEAQ, per germline (reference sequence). The V end lost 3 bases, the J end lost 8 bases, and 10 bases lay between the germline ends. The CDR3 has 13 amino acids. The CDR3 protein is CASSFRVNEKLFF. Written as DNA, the CDR3 is TGTGCCAGCAGCTTCAGGGTAAACGAAAAACTGTTTTTT.

The V and J genes are TRBV7-2 and TRBJ2-3; the match to TRBD2 covers 7 bases. Per the germline V gene, CDR1 is SGHTA and CDR2 is FQGNSA. V shed 3 bases, J shed 2 bases, and the junction held 2 bases outside the gene matches. The CDR3 loop spans 14 amino acids. DNA of the CDR3: TGTGCCAGCAGCTTGGGACTACCCACAGATACGCAGTATTTT. Amino acids: CASSLGLPTDTQYF.

This chain joins TRBV5-1 and TRBJ2-2, with D maybe TRBD2 (6 bases). Trimming removed 3 bases from V and 4 bases from J, with 13 bases in between. The V gene's germline CDR1 is SGHRS and CDR2 YFSETQ. The CDR3 length is 15 residues. The CDR3 DNA reads as TGCGCCAGCAGCTCCTCCCGGGAGCTCACCGGGGAGCTGTTTTTT. Its translation is CASSSSRELTGELFF.

The rearrangement joins TRBV27 to TRBJ1-2; 8 bases map to TRBD1. Germline V gene data show CDR1 as MNHEY and CDR2 as SMNVEV (reference sequence). Trimming removed 0 bases from V and 3 bases from J; junction bases left unmatched: 6. The CDR3 consists of 16 residues. The CDR3 sequence is CASSLSGGDRHYGYTF. The DNA for the CDR3 is TGTGCCAGCAGTTTATCGGGAGGGGACAGGCACTATGGCTACACCTTC.

This clone was counted a few times. The genes are TRBV6-5 and TRBJ1-2; 9 bases match TRBD1. The CDR3 covers 16 residues. V was clipped by 4 bases and J by 4 bases; unmatched bases: 10. The germline V gene has CDR1 MNHEY and CDR2 SVGAGI. CDR3 residues: CASSSDIPTGGYGYTF. In DNA form, the CDR3 reads TGTGCCAGCAGTTCCGATATCCCGACAGGGGGCTATGGCTACACCTTC.

The rearrangement joins TRBV9 to TRBJ2-1; no reliable D call. Germline values: CDR1 SGDLS, CDR2 YYNGEE. The CDR3 runs to 13 residues. V lost 0 bases and J lost 3, with 4 bases in between. The CDR3 here is CASSVGDYNEQFF. Here the CDR3 DNA reads TGTGCCAGCAGCGTAGGAGACTACAATGAGCAGTTCTTC.

This chain uses TRBV21-1 with TRBJ1-2. TRBV21-1 is noted as a pseudogene. The CDR3 totals 15 residues. CDR3 in DNA: TGTGCCAGCAGCAAGGGAAAGGGAGGTGCCTATGGCTACACCTTC. This codes for CASSKGKGGAYGYTF.

The genes are TRBV9 and TRBJ1-1; 7 bases are a match to TRBD1. Losses at the gene ends were 0 bases for V and 8 bases for J; bases not matched to a gene: 4. The CDR3 consists of 13 residues. CDR1 is SGDLS, CDR2 YYNGEE, per germline. The CDR3 reads CASSVGRTGEAFF. The CDR3 DNA follows: TGTGCCAGCAGCGTAGGAAGGACAGGAGAAGCTTTCTTT.

This clone occurred a few times. The rearrangement uses TRBV6-5 and TRBJ1-2, with 10 nucleotides matching TRBD1. The CDR3 covers 13 residues. CDR1 is MNHEY and CDR2 is SVGAGI in the germline V gene. The V segment lost 6 bases and the J segment 9 bases; nucleotides outside the gene matches: 7. The CDR3: CASSRTGGSSYTF. The CDR3 coding sequence is TGTGCCAGCAGCCGGACAGGGGGGAGCAGCTACACCTTC.

This clone was seen more than once but under ten times. CDR3 DNA: TGCGCCAGCAGGCCAATTCGGGGGGACTTAGAAGCTTTCTTT. Translation gives CASRPIRGDLEAFF. V is TRBV5-1 and J is TRBJ1-1, with D perhaps TRBD1 (5 bases). Germline lookup yields CDR1 SGHRS and CDR2 YFSETQ. Trimming took off 5 bases at V and 8 bases at J, with 19 bases between the two ends. This CDR3 has 14 residues. The complete variable domain, with remaining parts taken from reference TRBV5-1 and TRBJ1-1, reads KAGVTQTPRYLIKTRGQQVTLSCSPISGHRSVSWYQQTPGQGLQFLFEYFSETQRNKGNFPGRFSGRQFSNSRSEMNVSTLELGDSALYLCASRPIRGDLEAFFGQGTRLTVV.

This clone was counted between two and nine times. DNA for the CDR3: TGTGCCAGCAGCTTGGAACAGGGGGACACCGGGGAGCTGTTTTTT. This encodes CASSLEQGDTGELFF. The chain joins TRBV5-4 to TRBJ2-2; TRBD1 agrees at 8 bases. Germline lookup yields CDR1 SGHNT and CDR2 YYREEE (reference sequence). The CDR3 has 15 residues. Trimming cost V 0 bases and J 3 bases; bases outside gene matches: 1.

This clone was picked up a small number of times. The rearrangement joins TRBV9 to TRBJ2-1; 7 nucleotides line up with TRBD2. Germline assignment: CDR1 SGDLS and CDR2 YYNGEE. V was clipped by 2 bases and J by 8 bases; unmatched bases: 10. This CDR3 is 15 amino acids long. CDR3 nucleotide sequence: TGTGCCAGCAGCGTGGACGGCTCGGGAGGTGATGAGCAGTTCTTC. The encoded protein is CASSVDGSGGDEQFF.

Judged by abundance, this clone is large (0.1 to 1%). The V call is TRBV27, the J call TRBJ1-5, with D possibly TRBD1 on 6 matching bases. The CDR3 has 15 residues. Germline CDR1 and CDR2: MNHEY and SMNVEV (reference sequence). Trimming shortened V by 6 bases and J by 0 bases, and 12 bases separated the two germline ends. CDR3 in DNA: TGTGCCAGCAGGCTGGGGGCAGGTAGCAATCAGCCCCAGCATTTT. Translated, it gives CASRLGAGSNQPQHF.